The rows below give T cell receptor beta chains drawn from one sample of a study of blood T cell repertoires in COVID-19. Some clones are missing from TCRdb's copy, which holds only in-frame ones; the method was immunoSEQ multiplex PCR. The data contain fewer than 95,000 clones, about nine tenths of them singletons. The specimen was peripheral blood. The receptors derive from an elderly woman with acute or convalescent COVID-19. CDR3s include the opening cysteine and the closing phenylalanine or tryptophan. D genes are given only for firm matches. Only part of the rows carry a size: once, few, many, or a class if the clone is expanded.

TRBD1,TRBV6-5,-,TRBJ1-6,CASSRGNSPLHF,TGTGCCAGCAGCAGGGGGAATTCACCCCTCCACTTT
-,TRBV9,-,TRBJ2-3,CASSVEGLGFTDTQYF,TGTGCCAGCAGCGTAGAGGGGTTGGGCTTCACAGATACGCAGTATTTT
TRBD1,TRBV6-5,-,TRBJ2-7,CASSYRRTGIAYEQYF,TGTGCCAGCAGTTACCGCAGGACAGGAATCGCCTACGAGCAGTACTTC
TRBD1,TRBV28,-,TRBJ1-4,CASSSTGEVANEKLFF,TGTGCCAGCAGTTCAACAGGGGAGGTGGCTAATGAAAAACTGTTTTTT
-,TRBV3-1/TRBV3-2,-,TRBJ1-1,CASSQDRVSRLNTEAFF,TGTGCCAGCAGCCAAGATCGGGTGAGCCGATTGAACACTGAAGCTTTCTTT
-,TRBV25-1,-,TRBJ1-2,CASNNAGSAPHTF,TGTGCCAGCAATAATGCAGGGTCGGCCCCCCACACCTTC
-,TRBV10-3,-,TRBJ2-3,CAISKTGTKSTDTQYF,TGTGCCATCAGCAAAACCGGGACAAAAAGCACAGATACGCAGTATTTT
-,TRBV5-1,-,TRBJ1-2,CASSPGQPYGYTF,TGCGCCAGCAGCCCCGGACAGCCGTATGGCTACACCTTC
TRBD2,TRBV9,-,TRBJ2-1,CASSVDYSGGTRAHEQFF,TGTGCCAGCAGCGTAGATTACAGCGGGGGGACCAGGGCTCATGAGCAGTTCTTC
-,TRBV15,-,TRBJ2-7,CATAKEQGEQYF,TGTGCCACCGCTAAGGAACAGGGCGAGCAGTACTTC
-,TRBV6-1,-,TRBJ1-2,CASSEDGGFGYGYTF,TGTGCCAGCAGTGAAGATGGAGGGTTTGGCTATGGCTACACCTTC
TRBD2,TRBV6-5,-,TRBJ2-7,CASSSGGPYEQYF,TGTGCCAGCAGCTCGGGGGGGCCGTACGAGCAGTACTTC
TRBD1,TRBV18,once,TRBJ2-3,CASSPGQGKSDTQYF,TGTGCCAGCTCACCGGGACAGGGAAAATCAGATACGCAGTATTTT
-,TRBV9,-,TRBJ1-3,CASSARGGNTIYF,TGTGCCAGCAGCGCAAGAGGGGGAAACACCATATATTTT
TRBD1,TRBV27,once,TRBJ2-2,CASSKQGAGTGELFF,TGTGCCAGCAGTAAACAGGGGGCGGGAACCGGGGAGCTGTTTTTT
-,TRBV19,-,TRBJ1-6,CASSIAAGRSPLHF,TGTGCCAGTAGTATAGCGGCAGGGCGTTCACCCCTCCACTTT
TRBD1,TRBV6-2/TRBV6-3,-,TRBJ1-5,CASSYARGLKWILQPQHF,TGTGCCAGCAGTTACGCAAGGGGGCTAAAGTGGATTCTTCAGCCCCAGCATTTT
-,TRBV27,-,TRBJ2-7,CASSSYYEQYF,TGTGCCAGCAGTTCCTACTACGAGCAGTACTTC
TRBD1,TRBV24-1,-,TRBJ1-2,CATSEPGQIYGYTF,TGTGCCACCAGTGAACCGGGACAGATCTATGGCTACACCTTC
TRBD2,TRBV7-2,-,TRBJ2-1,CASSTGLAGVNEQFF,TGTGCCAGCAGCACCGGACTAGCGGGGGTCAATGAGCAGTTCTTC
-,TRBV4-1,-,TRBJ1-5,CASSLIVGRRGSNQPQHF,TGCGCCAGCAGCCTCATAGTGGGTCGGAGAGGGAGCAATCAGCCCCAGCATTTT
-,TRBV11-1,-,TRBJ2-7,CASSLEGVGQYF,TGTGCCAGCAGCTTAGAGGGAGTTGGGCAGTACTTC
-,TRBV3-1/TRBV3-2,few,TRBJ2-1,CASSLLGQGTYNEQFF,TGTGCCAGCAGCCTTTTAGGCCAGGGTACTTACAATGAGCAGTTCTTC
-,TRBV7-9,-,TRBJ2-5,CASSLGGNQETQYF,TGTGCCAGCAGCTTAGGTGGCAACCAAGAGACCCAGTACTTC
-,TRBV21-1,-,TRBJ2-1,CASSKVLRQGNDNEQFF,TGTGCCAGCAGCAAAGTTCTCCGGCAGGGTAACGACAATGAGCAGTTCTTC
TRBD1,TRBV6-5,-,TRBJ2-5,CASSYSTGEKETQYF,TGTGCCAGCAGTTACTCGACAGGGGAGAAAGAGACCCAGTACTTC
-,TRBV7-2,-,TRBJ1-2,CAGGESYTF,TGTGCCGGGGGGGAATCCTACACCTTC
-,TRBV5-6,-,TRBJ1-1,CASSLMNTEAFF,TGTGCCAGCAGTCTAATGAACACTGAAGCTTTCTTT
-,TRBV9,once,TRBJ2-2,CASSEVAFTGELFF,TGTGCCAGCAGCGAGGTAGCTTTCACCGGGGAGCTGTTTTTT
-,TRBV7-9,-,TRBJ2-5,CASSLGSSQETQYF,TGTGCCAGCAGCTTAGGGTCTAGCCAAGAGACCCAGTACTTC
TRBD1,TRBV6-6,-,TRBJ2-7,CASSYEGQSFYEQYF,TGTGCCAGCAGTTACGAGGGACAGTCCTTCTACGAGCAGTACTTC
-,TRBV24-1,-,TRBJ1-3,CATSDPVGNTIYF,TGTGCCACCAGTGACCCAGTTGGAAACACCATATATTTT
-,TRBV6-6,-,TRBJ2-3,CASSKNRGGGDTQYF,TGTGCCAGCAGCAAGAACAGGGGGGGAGGAGATACGCAGTATTTT
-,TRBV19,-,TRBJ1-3,CASTQYRGNTIYF,TGTGCCAGTACCCAATACAGAGGAAACACCATATATTTT
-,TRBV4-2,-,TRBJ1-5,CASSQDSGTRQPQHF,TGTGCCAGCAGCCAAGATTCGGGTACTAGACAGCCCCAGCATTTT
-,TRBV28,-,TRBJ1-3,CASSPGVSGNTIYF,TGTGCCAGCAGCCCGGGGGTCTCTGGAAACACCATATATTTT
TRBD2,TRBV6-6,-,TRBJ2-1,CASSPGLASVDEQFF,TGTGCCAGCAGCCCGGGACTAGCAAGTGTCGATGAGCAGTTCTTC
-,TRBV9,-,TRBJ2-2,CASSVNSRGPNTGELFF,TGTGCCAGCAGCGTAAACTCCAGGGGTCCCAACACCGGGGAGCTGTTTTTT
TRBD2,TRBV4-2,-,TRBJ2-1,CASSQDLAGLYNEQFF,TGTGCCAGCAGCCAAGATCTAGCGGGGTTGTACAATGAGCAGTTCTTC
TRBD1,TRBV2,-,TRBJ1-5,CASTKDRGSNQPQHF,TGTGCCAGCACGAAGGACAGGGGATCCAATCAGCCCCAGCATTTT
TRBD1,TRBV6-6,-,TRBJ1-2,CASSNDRGRDGYTF,TGTGCCAGCAGTAATGACAGGGGAAGGGATGGCTACACCTTC
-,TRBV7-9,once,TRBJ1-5,CASSYSGPQPQHF,TGTGCCAGCAGCTACTCAGGCCCCCAGCCCCAGCATTTT
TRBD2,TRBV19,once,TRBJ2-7,CASSPLAGDSYEQYF,TGTGCCAGTAGTCCACTAGCGGGAGACTCCTACGAGCAGTACTTC
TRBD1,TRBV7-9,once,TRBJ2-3,CASSNGQGNTDTQYF,TGTGCCAGCAGCAACGGACAGGGCAACACAGATACGCAGTATTTT
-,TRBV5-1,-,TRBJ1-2,CASSLVGENYGYTF,TGCGCCAGCAGCTTGGTCGGGGAGAACTATGGCTACACCTTC